These 18 T cell receptor beta chains came from one sample sequenced in a study of T-cell reconstitution after alpha-beta-depleted transplantation in children. Unique molecular identifiers tagged the TCRbeta library. TCRdb used MiXCR to reprocess the PCR reads, holding one entry per CDR3 protein. In the table there are some 590,000 distinct CDR3 sequences, roughly a tenth of which are singletons. Source: PBMCs from the stem cell graft donor, taken from the stem cell graft. The receptors derive from a human donor who donated a stem cell graft to a child with acute myeloid leukemia.

At least ten counts were recorded for this clonotype. The chain couples TRBV11-2 to TRBJ2-1, with D hard to call. With 3 bases removed from V and 6 bases from J, the gap between germline ends came to 15 bases. This CDR3 spans 15 amino acids. Germline-derived CDR1 and CDR2 are SGHAT and FQNNGV. Here the CDR3 reads CASSFTDSARNEQFF. The DNA for the CDR3 is TGTGCCAGCAGCTTTACAGACTCCGCACGCAATGAGCAGTTCTTC.

This chain uses TRBV29-1 with TRBJ2-2; D is perhaps TRBD1 or TRBD2 (5 bases each). Per the germline V gene, CDR1 is SQVTM and CDR2 is ANQGSEA. This CDR3 has 14 amino acids. Trimming removed 4 bases from V and 5 bases from J, with 14 bases in between. CDR3 in amino acids: CSVGAGRLTGELFF. The CDR3 DNA sequence: TGCAGCGTTGGAGCAGGGAGATTAACCGGGGAGCTGTTTTTT.

This chain uses TRBV12-3 or TRBV12-4 with TRBJ2-3, with 7 positions matching TRBD1. V gave up 3 bases and J gave up 4 bases; unmatched junction bases: 4. The CDR3 consists of 14 residues. The CDR3 region has the DNA TGTGCCAGCAGTTTCAAGACAGGGTCAGATACGCAGTATTTT. Translated: CASSFKTGSDTQYF.

The chain employs TRBV12-3 or TRBV12-4 and TRBJ2-2, with TRBD2 as a possible D gene (6 bases). This CDR3 has 15 amino acids. Trimming shortened V by 5 bases and J by 1 base, and 11 bases separated the two germline ends. CDR3 DNA: TGTGCCAGCAGTCGGGCTAGCGAGAACACCGGGGAGCTGTTTTTT. Its protein is CASSRASENTGELFF.

A few counts support this clonotype. J is TRBJ1-1 and V is TRBV20-1; 8 bases are shared with TRBD1. V dropped 1 base and J dropped 1; count of bases not matched to a gene: 11. This CDR3 is 17 amino acids long. Germline CDR1 reads DFQATT; CDR2 reads SNEGSKA (reference sequence). The CDR3 is CSARGAGGNLPNTEAFF. The CDR3 DNA sequence: TGCAGTGCTAGAGGAGCAGGGGGCAATCTACCGAACACTGAAGCTTTCTTT.

This chain joins TRBV29-1 and TRBJ2-7, with D hard to call. Germline V gives CDR1 SQVTM, CDR2 ANQGSEA. This CDR3 is built from 12 residues. Trimming cost V 0 bases and J 7 bases, with 10 bases left between them. The DNA of the CDR3 is TGCAGCGTTGAAGATGGGGTCGGGGAGCAGTACTTC. Translating it yields CSVEDGVGEQYF.

This clonotype came up many times. The V gene is TRBV7-9, the J gene TRBJ1-1; TRBD1 agrees at 7 bases. Per the germline V gene, CDR1 is SEHNR and CDR2 is FQNEAQ (reference sequence). V shed 4 bases and J 1 base; nucleotides not matched to a gene: 6. The CDR3 consists of 15 residues. CDR3 bases: TGTGCCAGCAGCTCTATACAGGGGACGAACACTGAAGCTTTCTTT. The encoded protein is CASSSIQGTNTEAFF.

The J gene is TRBJ1-2, the V gene TRBV28; 7 nucleotides match TRBD1. This CDR3 spans 16 amino acids. J gave up 8 bases and V 2 bases, and 14 bases lay outside the gene matches. The germline CDR1 and CDR2 sequences are MDHEN and SYDVKM. CDR3 sequence reads: CASSLQKGAHGWGYTF. CDR3 sequence (DNA): TGTGCCAGCAGTTTACAGAAGGGGGCGCATGGTTGGGGCTACACCTTC.

This chain joins TRBV27 and TRBJ1-6, with a tentative D call TRBD1 (6 bases). V was trimmed by 6 bases and J by 10 bases, leaving 19 bases between them. This CDR3 is 15 amino acids long. The germline gives CDR1 MNHEY, CDR2 SMNVEV (reference sequence). Here the CDR3 DNA reads TGTGCCAGCAGCAGTTCGACAGGTTCAGAGTCACCCCTCCACTTT. Translation: CASSSSTGSESPLHF.

This clonotype was detected a few times. CDR3 in amino acids: CASIAGGDETQYF. CDR3 in DNA: TGTGCCAGCATAGCGGGAGGGGATGAGACCCAGTACTTC. This chain connects TRBV7-8 to TRBJ2-5, with 11 nucleotides matching TRBD2. V lost 7 bases to trimming and J lost 5 bases; unmatched junction nucleotides: 3. The CDR3 runs to 13 residues. Germline loops: CDR1 SGHVS, CDR2 FQNEAQ.

This clonotype was seen a few times. V usage is TRBV7-2 and J usage is TRBJ1-6, with 9 positions matching TRBD1. V shed 2 bases, J shed 8 bases, and the junction held 4 bases outside the gene matches. The CDR3 is made up of 15 amino acids. CDR1 is SGHTA, CDR2 FQGNSA, per germline. DNA for the CDR3: TGTGCCAGCAGCTTATTGACAGGGGGGGATTCACCCCTCCACTTT. Its protein product is CASSLLTGGDSPLHF.

This clonotype was counted a few times. This sequence joins TRBV7-8 and TRBJ2-5; 7 bases fit TRBD1. Germline V gene lookup returns CDR1 SGHVS and CDR2 FQNEAQ. Unmatched junction bases numbered 10, after V lost 1 base and J lost 5 bases. This CDR3 comprises 16 residues. The CDR3 sequence is CASSLDEGAVFETQYF. The CDR3 DNA sequence: TGTGCCAGCAGCTTAGATGAGGGGGCGGTATTTGAGACCCAGTACTTC.

This clonotype was observed a few times. This chain links TRBV20-1 with TRBJ2-1; 9 bases agree with TRBD2. Germline V gene sequence: CDR1 DFQATT, CDR2 SNEGSKA (reference sequence). The ends lost 2 bases at V and 0 bases at J; junction bases unmatched: 14. The CDR3 has 19 amino acids. CDR3 region: CSARRSELAGASSYNEQFF. The DNA of the CDR3 is TGCAGTGCTAGAAGGTCTGAACTAGCGGGCGCTAGCTCCTACAATGAGCAGTTCTTC.

This clonotype was seen repeatedly, ten times or more. This chain connects TRBV28 to TRBJ2-7; 12 positions match TRBD1. Germline trimming cut 9 bases from V and 10 bases from J; bases unmatched to any gene: 19. CDR1 is MDHEN, CDR2 SYDVKM, per germline. This CDR3 has 16 amino acids. The CDR3 sequence: CASWDRGRWASGSQYF. CDR3 nucleotide sequence: TGTGCCAGTTGGGACAGGGGGCGGTGGGCTAGCGGGTCACAGTACTTC.

This clonotype was counted many times. This sequence joins TRBV14 and TRBJ2-3; D not resolved. V was shortened by 3 bases and J by 1 base, with 11 bases between the two germline ends. Germline-derived CDR1 and CDR2 are SGHDN and FVKESK. The CDR3 length is 15 residues. The CDR3 nucleotides are TGTGCCAGCAGCCATTACGGAGCTGGCACAGATACGCAGTATTTT. It codes for CASSHYGAGTDTQYF. The full variable domain, its missing parts supplied by reference TRBV14 and TRBJ2-3, is EAGVTQFPSHSVIEKGQTVTLRCDPISGHDNLYWYRRVMGKEIKFLLHFVKESKQDESGMPNNRFLAERTGGTYSTLKVQPAELEDSGVYFCASSHYGAGTDTQYFGPGTRLTVL.

This sequence joins TRBV24-1 and TRBJ2-7; 12 bases are shared with TRBD2. The junction had 15 bases not matched to a gene; V was cut back by 7 bases and J by 6 bases. The germline gives CDR1 KGHDR, CDR2 SFDVKD. The CDR3 covers 17 residues. CDR3 nucleotides: TGTGCCACCAGCCCTCGGGAGACTAGCGGGAGACCCTCCGAGCAGTACTTC. It encodes CATSPRETSGRPSEQYF.

This chain links TRBV20-1 with TRBJ2-7; D possibly corresponds to TRBD2 (6 bases). Germline CDR1 and CDR2: DFQATT and SNEGSKA (reference sequence). The V gene lost 8 bases and the J gene lost 6 bases, with 20 bases spanning the gap. CDR3 length: 13 residues. CDR3 amino acids: CSCVGRIEGEQYF. The CDR3, as DNA: TGCAGTTGCGTCGGGAGAATCGAGGGCGAGCAGTACTTC.

This clonotype was counted between two and nine times. The genes are TRBV5-1 and TRBJ2-1, with 11 nucleotides matching TRBD2. V gave up 4 bases and J gave up 6 bases; unmatched junction bases: 9. The CDR3 contains 16 residues. CDR1 and CDR2 (germline): SGHRS, YFSETQ. The CDR3 nucleotides are TGCGCCAGCAGCGGGACTAGCGGAATGATGGGCAATGAGCAGTTCTTC. Protein: CASSGTSGMMGNEQFF.